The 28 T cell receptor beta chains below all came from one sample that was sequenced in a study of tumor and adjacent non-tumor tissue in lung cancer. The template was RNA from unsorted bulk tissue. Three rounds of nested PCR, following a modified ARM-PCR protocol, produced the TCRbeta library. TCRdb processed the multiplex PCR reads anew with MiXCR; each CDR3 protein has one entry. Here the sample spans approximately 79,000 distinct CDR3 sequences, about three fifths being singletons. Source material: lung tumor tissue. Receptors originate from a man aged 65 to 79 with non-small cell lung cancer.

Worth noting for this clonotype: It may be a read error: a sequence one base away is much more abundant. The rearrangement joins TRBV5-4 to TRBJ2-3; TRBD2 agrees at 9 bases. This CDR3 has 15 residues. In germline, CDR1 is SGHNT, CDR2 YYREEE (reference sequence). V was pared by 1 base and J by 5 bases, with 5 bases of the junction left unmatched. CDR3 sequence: CASSLSAGGQDTQYF. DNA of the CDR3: TGTGCCAGCAGCTTGTCAGCGGGAGGACAAGATACGCAGTATTTT.

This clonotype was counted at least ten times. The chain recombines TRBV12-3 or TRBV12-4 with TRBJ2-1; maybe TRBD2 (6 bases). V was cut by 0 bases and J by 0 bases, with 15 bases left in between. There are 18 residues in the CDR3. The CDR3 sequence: CASSLARLLASSYNEQFF. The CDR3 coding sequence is TGTGCCAGCAGTTTAGCGCGGTTGCTAGCGAGCTCCTACAATGAGCAGTTCTTC.

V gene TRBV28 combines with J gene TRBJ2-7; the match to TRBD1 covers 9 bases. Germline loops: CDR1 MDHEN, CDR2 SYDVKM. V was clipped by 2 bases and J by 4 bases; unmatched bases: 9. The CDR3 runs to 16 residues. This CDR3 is CASSLRPGTGLYEQYF. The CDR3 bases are TGTGCCAGCAGTTTACGACCCGGGACAGGGCTTTACGAGCAGTACTTC.

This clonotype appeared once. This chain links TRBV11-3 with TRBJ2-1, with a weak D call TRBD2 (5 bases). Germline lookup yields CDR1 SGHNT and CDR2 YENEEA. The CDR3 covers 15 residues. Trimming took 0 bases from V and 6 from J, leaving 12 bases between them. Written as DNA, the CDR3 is TGTGCCAGCAGCTTAGATCGGGGAAGCACCAATGAGCAGTTCTTC. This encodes CASSLDRGSTNEQFF. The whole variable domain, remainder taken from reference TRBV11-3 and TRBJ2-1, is EAGVVQSPRYKIIEKKQPVAFWCNPISGHNTLYWYLQNLGQGPELLIRYENEEAVDDSQLPKDRFSAERLKGVDSTLKIQPAELGDSAVYLCASSLDRGSTNEQFFGPGTRLTVL.

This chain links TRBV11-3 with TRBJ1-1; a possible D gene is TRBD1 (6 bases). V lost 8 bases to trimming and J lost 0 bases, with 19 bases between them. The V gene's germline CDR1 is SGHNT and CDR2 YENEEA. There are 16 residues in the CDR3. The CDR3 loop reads CASRRRGTTMNTEAFF. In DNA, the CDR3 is TGTGCCAGCCGCCGCAGAGGGACAACTATGAACACTGAAGCTTTCTTT.

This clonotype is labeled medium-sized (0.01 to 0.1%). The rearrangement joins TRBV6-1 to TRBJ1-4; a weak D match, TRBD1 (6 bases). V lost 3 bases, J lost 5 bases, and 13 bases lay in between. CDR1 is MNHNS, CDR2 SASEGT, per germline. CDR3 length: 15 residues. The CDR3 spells CASSDRQEGNEKLFF. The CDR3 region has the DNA TGTGCCAGCAGTGACCGACAGGAGGGAAATGAAAAACTGTTTTTT.

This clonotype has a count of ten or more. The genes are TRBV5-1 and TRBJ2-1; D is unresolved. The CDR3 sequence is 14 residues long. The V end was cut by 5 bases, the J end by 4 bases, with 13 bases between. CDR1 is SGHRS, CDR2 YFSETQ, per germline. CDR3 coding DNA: TGCGCCAGCAGGGTCTCGGAAGCGTACAATGAGCAGTTCTTC. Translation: CASRVSEAYNEQFF.

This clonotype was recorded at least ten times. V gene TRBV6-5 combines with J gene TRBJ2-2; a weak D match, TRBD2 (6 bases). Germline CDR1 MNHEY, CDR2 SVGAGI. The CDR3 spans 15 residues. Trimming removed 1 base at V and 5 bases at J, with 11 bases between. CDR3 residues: CASSYWGGGTGELFF. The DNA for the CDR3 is TGTGCCAGCAGTTACTGGGGAGGAGGGACCGGGGAGCTGTTTTTT.

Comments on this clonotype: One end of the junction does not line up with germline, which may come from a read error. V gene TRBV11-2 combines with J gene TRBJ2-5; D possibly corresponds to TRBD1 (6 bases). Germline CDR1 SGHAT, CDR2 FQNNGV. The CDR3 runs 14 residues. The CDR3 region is CTSSVSRGCETQYF. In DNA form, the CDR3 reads TGTACCAGCAGCGTAAGCAGGGGTTGTGAGACCCAGTACTTC.

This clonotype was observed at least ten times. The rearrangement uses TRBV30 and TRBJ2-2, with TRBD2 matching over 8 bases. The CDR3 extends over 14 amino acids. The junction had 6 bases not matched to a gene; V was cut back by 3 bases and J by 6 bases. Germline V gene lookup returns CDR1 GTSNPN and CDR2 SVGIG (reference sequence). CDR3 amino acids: CAWRVGRAAGELFF. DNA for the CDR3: TGTGCCTGGAGGGTCGGGAGGGCTGCCGGGGAGCTGTTTTTT.

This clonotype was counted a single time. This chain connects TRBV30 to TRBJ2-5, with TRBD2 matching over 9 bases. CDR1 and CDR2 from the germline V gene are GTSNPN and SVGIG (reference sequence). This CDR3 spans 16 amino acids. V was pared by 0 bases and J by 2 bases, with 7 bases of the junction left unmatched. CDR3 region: CAWSVKGLAQQETQYF. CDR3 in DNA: TGTGCCTGGAGTGTAAAGGGACTAGCCCAGCAAGAGACCCAGTACTTC.

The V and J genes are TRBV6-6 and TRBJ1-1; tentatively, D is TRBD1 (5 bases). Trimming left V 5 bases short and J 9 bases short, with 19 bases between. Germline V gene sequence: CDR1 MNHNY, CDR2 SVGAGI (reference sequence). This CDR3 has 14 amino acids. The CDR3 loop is CASSGGEFGGKAFF. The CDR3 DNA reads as TGTGCCAGCAGTGGGGGAGAGTTCGGGGGGAAAGCTTTCTTT.

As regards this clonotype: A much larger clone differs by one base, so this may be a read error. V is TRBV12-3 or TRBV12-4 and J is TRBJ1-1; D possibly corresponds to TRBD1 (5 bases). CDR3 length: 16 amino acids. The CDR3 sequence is CASNLDEAGPVTEAFF. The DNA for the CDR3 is TGTGCCAGCAATTTAGACGAGGCAGGGCCGGTCACTGAAGCTTTCTTT.

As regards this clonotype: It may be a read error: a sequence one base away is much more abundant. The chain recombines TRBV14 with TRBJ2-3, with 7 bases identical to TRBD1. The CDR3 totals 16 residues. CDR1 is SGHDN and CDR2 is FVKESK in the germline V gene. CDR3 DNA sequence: TGTGCCAGGAGCCCATGGACAGGCTCATTCACAGATACGCAGTATTTT. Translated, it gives CARSPWTGSFTDTQYF.

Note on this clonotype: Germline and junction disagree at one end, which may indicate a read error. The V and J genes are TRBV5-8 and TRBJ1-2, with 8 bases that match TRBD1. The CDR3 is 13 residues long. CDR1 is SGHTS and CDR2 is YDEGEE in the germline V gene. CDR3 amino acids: CASGPRTGIGYIF. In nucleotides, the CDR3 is TGTGCCAGCGGCCCAAGGACAGGGATCGGCTACATCTTC.

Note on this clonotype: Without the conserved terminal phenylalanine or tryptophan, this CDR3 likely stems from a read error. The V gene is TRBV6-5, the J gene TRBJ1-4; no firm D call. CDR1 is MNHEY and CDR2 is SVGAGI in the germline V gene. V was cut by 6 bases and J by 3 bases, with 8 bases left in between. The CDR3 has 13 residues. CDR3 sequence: CASRYYPNEKLFL. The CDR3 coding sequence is TGTGCCAGCAGATATTACCCTAATGAAAAACTGTTTTTA.

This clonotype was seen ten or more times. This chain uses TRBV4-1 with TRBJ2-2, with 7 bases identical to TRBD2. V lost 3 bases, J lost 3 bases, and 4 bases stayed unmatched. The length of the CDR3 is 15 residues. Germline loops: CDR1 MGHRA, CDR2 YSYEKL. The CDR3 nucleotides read TGCGCCAGCAGCCAGAGTGGGGGGGACACCGGGGAGCTGTTTTTT. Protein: CASSQSGGDTGELFF.

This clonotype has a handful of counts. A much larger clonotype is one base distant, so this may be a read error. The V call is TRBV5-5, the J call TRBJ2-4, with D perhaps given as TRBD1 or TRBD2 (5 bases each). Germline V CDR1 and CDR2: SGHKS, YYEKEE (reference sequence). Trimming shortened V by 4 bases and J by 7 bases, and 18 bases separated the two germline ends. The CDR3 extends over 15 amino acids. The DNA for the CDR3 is TGTGCCAGCAGCCTGAGGGCTGAGGGGTCCAACATTCAGTACTTC. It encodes CASSLRAEGSNIQYF.

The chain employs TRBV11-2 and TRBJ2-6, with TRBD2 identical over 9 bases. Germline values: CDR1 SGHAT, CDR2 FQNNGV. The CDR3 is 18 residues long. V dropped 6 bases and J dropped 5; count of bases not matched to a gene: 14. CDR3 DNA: TGTGCCAGCAGTTCGCGAGGGAGCGGGGGGCCTAGGGCCAACGTCCTGACTTTC. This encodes CASSSRGSGGPRANVLTF.

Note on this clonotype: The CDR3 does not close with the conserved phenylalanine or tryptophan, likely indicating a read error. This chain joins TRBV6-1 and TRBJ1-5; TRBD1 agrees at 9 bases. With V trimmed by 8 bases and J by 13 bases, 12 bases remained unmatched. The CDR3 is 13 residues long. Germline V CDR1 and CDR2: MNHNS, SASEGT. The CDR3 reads CASATGGNQSQHL. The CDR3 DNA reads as TGTGCCAGCGCAACAGGGGGCAATCAGTCTCAGCATCTT.

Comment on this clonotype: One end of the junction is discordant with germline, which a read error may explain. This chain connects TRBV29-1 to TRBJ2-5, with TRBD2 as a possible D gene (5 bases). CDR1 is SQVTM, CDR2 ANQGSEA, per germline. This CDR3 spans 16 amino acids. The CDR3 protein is CSVEDHERTLGKTHYF. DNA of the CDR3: TGCAGCGTTGAAGATCACGAGCGGACCCTCGGGAAGACCCATTACTTC.

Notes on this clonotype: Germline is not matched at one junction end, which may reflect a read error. CDR3: CARSEEGSRAHGYTF. CDR3 bases: TGTGCCAGAAGTGAGGAGGGGTCGAGGGCTCATGGCTACACCTTC. The rearrangement uses TRBV6-1 and TRBJ1-2, with D perhaps TRBD1 (5 bases). CDR3 length: 15 amino acids. Germline V gene sequence: CDR1 MNHNS, CDR2 SASEGT.

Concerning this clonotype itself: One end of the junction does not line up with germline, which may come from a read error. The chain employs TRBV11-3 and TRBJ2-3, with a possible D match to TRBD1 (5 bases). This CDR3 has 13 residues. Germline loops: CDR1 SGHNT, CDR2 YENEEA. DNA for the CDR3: TGTGCCAACAGCTTAGGGGCCGCAGATACGCAATATTTT. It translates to CANSLGAADTQYF.

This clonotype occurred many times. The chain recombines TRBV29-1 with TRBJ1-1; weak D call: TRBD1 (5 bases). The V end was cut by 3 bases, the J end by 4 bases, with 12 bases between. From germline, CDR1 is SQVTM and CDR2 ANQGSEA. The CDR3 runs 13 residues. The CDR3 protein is CSVDVGTGTEAFF. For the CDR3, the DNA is TGCAGCGTTGATGTGGGCACAGGCACTGAAGCTTTCTTT.

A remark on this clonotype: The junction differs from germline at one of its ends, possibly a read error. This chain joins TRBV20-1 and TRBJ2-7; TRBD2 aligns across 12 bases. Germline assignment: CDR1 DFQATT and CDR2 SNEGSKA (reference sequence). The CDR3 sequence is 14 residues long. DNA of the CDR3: TGCAGCGCTATCCGACTAGCGGGAGTGAGCGAGCAGTACTTC. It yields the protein CSAIRLAGVSEQYF.

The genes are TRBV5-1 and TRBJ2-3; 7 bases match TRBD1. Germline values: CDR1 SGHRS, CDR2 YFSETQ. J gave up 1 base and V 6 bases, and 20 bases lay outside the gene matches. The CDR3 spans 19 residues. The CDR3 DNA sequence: TGCGCCAGCAAGGGGGCGGCTAGCTCAAAGAGGACTGGCACAGATACGCAGTATTTT. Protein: CASKGAASSKRTGTDTQYF.

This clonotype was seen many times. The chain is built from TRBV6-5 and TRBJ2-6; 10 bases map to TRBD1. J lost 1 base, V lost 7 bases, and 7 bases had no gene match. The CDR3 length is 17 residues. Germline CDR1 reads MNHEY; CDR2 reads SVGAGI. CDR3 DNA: TGTGCCAGCACCAAGGACAGGGGGACGTCTGGGGCCAACGTCCTGACTTTC. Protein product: CASTKDRGTSGANVLTF.

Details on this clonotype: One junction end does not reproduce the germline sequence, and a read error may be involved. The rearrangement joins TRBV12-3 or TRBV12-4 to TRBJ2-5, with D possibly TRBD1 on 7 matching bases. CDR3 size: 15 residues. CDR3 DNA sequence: TGTACCAGCAGCCGGACGAGTCAGGGGGGTGAGACCCAGTACTTC. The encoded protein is CTSSRTSQGGETQYF.